This entry features one TCR beta chain sequence. In the study's own analysis: Estimated nucleated cell counts came from reference gene primer amplification. Some clones are missing from TCRdb's copy, which holds only in-frame ones; the method was immunoSEQ multiplex PCR. The V and J calls and clone size were taken over from that table, and D and trimming were inferred from the DNA. Found here are fewer than 300,000 clones, around 81% of them singletons; the top ten hold about 2.9%. These data belong to a study of blood T cell repertoires in COVID-19. Turning to the study itself: The origin of the acute and convalescent COVID-19 samples was the United States, Italy and Spain. PBMCs, B-cell-depleted T cells, or T cells provided the cDNA or gDNA that made up the material.

Losses at the gene ends were 4 bases for V and 4 bases for J; bases not matched to a gene: 6. The CDR3 contains 14 residues. Germline V gene lookup returns CDR1 SNHLY and CDR2 FYNNEI. Sequences were obtained from peripheral blood. This sequence joins TRBV2 and TRBJ1-1; TRBD1 matches at 7 bases. The TCR was taken from a woman between 55 and 75 years old with active or convalescent COVID-19. CDR3 loop: CASSVEGAITEAFF. CDR3 coding DNA: TGTGCCAGCAGTGTAGAGGGGGCGATCACTGAAGCTTTCTTT.